This T cell receptor beta chain was sequenced in a study of blood T cell repertoires in COVID-19. Overall study: Sites in the United States, Italy and Spain provided acute and convalescent COVID-19 samples. T cells, B-cell-depleted T cells, or PBMCs supplied cDNA or gDNA.

The authors' processing: For nucleated cells, counts were estimated from reference gene primer amplification. Profiling relied on immunoSEQ multiplex PCR, and the TCRdb table lists in-frame clones only, not all of them. V and J calls and clone size are given by that table; D and trimming were obtained from the DNA. The sample contains just over 45,000 clones, 87% of which appear only once. Sequenced input: peripheral blood. This TCR was recovered from a human donor in a cohort sampled during active COVID-19.

In DNA, the CDR3 is TGTGCCAGTAGAGCAAGGGCGGGCGGTAAAGAGACCCAGTACTTC. It codes for CASRARAGGKETQYF. The chain combines TRBV19 with TRBJ2-5; D is perhaps TRBD2 (5 bases). The CDR3 is 15 residues long. Germline V lookup: CDR1 LNHDA, CDR2 SQIVND (reference sequence). Deletions cut 6 bases from V and 3 bases from J, with 17 bases between. Complete variable domain (other parts from reference TRBV19 and TRBJ2-5): DGGITQSPKYLFRKEGQNVTLSCEQNLNHDAMYWYRQDPGQGLRLIYYSQIVNDFQKGDIAEGYSVSREKKESFPLTVTSAQKNPTAFYLCASRARAGGKETQYFGPGTRLLVL.